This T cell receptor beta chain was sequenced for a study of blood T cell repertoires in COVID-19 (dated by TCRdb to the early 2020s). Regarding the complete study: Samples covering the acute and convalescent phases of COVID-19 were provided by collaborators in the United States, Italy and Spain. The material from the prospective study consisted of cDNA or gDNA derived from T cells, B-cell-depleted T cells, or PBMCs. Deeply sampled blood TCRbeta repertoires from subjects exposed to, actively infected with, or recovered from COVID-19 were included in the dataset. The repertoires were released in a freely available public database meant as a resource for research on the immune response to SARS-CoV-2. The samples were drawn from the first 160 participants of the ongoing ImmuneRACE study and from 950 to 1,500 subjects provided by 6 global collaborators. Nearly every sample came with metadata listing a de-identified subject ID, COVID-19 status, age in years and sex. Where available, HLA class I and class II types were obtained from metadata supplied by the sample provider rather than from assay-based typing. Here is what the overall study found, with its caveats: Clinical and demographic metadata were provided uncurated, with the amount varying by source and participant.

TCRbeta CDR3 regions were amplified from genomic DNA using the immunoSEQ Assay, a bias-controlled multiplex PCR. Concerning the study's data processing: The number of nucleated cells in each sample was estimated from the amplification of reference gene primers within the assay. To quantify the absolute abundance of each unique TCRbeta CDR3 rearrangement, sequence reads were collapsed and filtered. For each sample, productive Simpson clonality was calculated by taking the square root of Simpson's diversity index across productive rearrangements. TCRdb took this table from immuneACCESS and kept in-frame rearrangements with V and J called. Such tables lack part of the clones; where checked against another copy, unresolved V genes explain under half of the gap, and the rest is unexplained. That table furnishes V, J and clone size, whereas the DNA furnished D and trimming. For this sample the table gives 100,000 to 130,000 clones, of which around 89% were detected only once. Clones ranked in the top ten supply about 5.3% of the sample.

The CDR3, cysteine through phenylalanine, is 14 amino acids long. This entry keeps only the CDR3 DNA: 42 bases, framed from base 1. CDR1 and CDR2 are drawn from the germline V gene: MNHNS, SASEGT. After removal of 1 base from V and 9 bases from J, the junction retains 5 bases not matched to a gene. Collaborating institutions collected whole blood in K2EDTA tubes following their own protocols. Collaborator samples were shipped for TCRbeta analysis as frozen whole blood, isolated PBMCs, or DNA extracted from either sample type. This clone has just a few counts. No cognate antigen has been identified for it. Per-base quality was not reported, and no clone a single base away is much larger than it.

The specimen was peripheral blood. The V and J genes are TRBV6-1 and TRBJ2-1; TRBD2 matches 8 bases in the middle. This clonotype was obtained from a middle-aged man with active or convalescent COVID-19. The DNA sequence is TGTGCCAGCAGTGAAGGGCCGGGAGGGGGTGAGCAGTTCTTC. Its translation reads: CASSEGPGGGEQFF.